Shown below are 20 T cell receptor beta chains from a single sample sequenced in a study of blood T cell repertoires in COVID-19. Some clones are missing from TCRdb's copy, which holds only in-frame ones; the method was immunoSEQ multiplex PCR. The table records about 170,000 clones, 79% of them present only once. Sequencing input: PBMCs or T cells enriched from blood (not recorded which). The receptors shown here come from an older woman in a cohort exposed to, infected with or recovered from COVID-19 (not recorded which).

This clone showed up just once. CDR3 protein: CASSSSRAGGNEQFF. CDR3 nucleotides: TGTGCCAGCAGTTCCTCCCGTGCGGGTGGCAATGAGCAGTTCTTC. The chain is built from TRBV6-2 or TRBV6-3 and TRBJ2-1; possible D gene TRBD2, 5 bases. CDR3 length: 15 amino acids. The germline V and J ends were trimmed by 4 bases and 6 bases, with 16 bases remaining between them. From germline, CDR1 is MNHEY and CDR2 SVGEGT.

CDR3 amino acids: CASRRTALNYGYTF. As DNA, the CDR3 is TGTGCCAGCCGTAGGACAGCGCTTAACTATGGCTACACCTTC. The chain is built from TRBV27 and TRBJ1-2, with D tentatively TRBD1 (6 bases). The CDR3 consists of 14 residues. From germline, CDR1 is MNHEY and CDR2 SMNVEV (reference sequence). The V end was cut by 8 bases, the J end by 1 base, with 14 bases between.

The rearrangement joins TRBV7-2 to TRBJ2-3; D is uncertain. Germline values: CDR1 SGHTA, CDR2 FQGNSA. This CDR3 has 14 amino acids. Trimming took 5 bases from V and 4 from J, leaving 13 bases between them. The chain's CDR3 is CASSTNVAPDTQYF. The CDR3, as DNA: TGTGCCAGCAGCACAAATGTCGCCCCAGATACGCAGTATTTT.

The chain employs TRBV18 and TRBJ2-1, with 7 bases that match TRBD2. This CDR3 is built from 17 residues. Germline loops: CDR1 KGHSH, CDR2 LQKENI. With 3 bases clipped from V and 6 bases from J, the junction kept 14 bases outside the gene matches. DNA of the CDR3: TGTGCCAGCTCACCGGAGATGGGAGGGAGGGCCGGCAATGAGCAGTTCTTC. It specifies CASSPEMGGRAGNEQFF.

The chain carries TRBV2 and TRBJ2-1; 8 bases match TRBD1. Germline CDR1 and CDR2: SNHLY and FYNNEI. The CDR3 totals 17 residues. V lost 4 bases to trimming and J lost 9 bases; unmatched junction nucleotides: 17. The CDR3 region has the DNA TGTGCCAGCAGTGGGCCTACAGGGGGTGTTGGGTTCAGTGAGCAGTTCTTC. This translates into CASSGPTGGVGFSEQFF.

The chain joins TRBV4-1 to TRBJ1-2; D might be TRBD1 (5 bases). The V gene lost 4 bases and the J gene lost 4 bases, with 16 bases spanning the gap. The CDR3 runs 15 residues. Per the germline V gene, CDR1 is MGHRA and CDR2 is YSYEKL. The CDR3 region is CASSLGAELSYGYTF. The DNA for the CDR3 is TGCGCCAGCAGCCTAGGGGCCGAGTTAAGCTATGGCTACACCTTC.

V is TRBV20-1 and J is TRBJ2-5; D uncertain. CDR3 length: 11 residues. Trimming stripped 4 bases from V and 5 bases from J, with 8 bases between. Germline-derived CDR1 and CDR2 are DFQATT and SNEGSKA (reference sequence). The CDR3 here is CSATPRETQYF. Here the CDR3 DNA reads TGCAGTGCTACCCCGAGGGAGACCCAGTACTTC.

This chain connects TRBV6-5 to TRBJ1-1; D unclear. V was pared by 0 bases and J by 0 bases, with 8 bases between. Germline V lookup: CDR1 MNHEY, CDR2 SVGAGI. The length of the CDR3 is 15 residues. CDR3 DNA sequence: TGTGCCAGCAGTTACTCTGCAGGTATGAACACTGAAGCTTTCTTT. It codes for CASSYSAGMNTEAFF.

This clone was detected only once. CDR3 loop: CASSPSGTGNYEQYF. In nucleotides, the CDR3 is TGTGCCAGCAGCCCTAGTGGGACAGGGAACTACGAGCAGTACTTC. The chain employs TRBV9 and TRBJ2-7; 9 positions agree with TRBD1. Germline-derived CDR1 and CDR2 are SGDLS and YYNGEE. There are 15 residues in the CDR3. Trimming at V came to 4 bases and at J to 3 bases, leaving 8 bases not matched to a gene.

The chain has TRBV7-3 and TRBJ2-7, with 8 bases aligning to TRBD2. From germline, CDR1 is SGHTA and CDR2 FQGTGA. The trim removed 1 base at V and 1 base at J, leaving 3 bases unmatched. The length of the CDR3 is 15 residues. The CDR3 spells CASSLSAGGSYEQYF. The CDR3 DNA is TGTGCCAGCAGCTTAAGTGCGGGAGGATCCTACGAGCAGTACTTC.

The V and J genes are TRBV28 and TRBJ1-3; D is undetermined. This CDR3 region has 16 residues. Trimming took 7 bases from V and 0 from J, leaving 16 bases between them. The V gene's germline CDR1 is MDHEN and CDR2 SYDVKM. CDR3 loop: CASTTRHSRSGNTIYF. The CDR3 DNA is TGTGCCAGCACCACCCGCCACAGCCGCTCTGGAAACACCATATATTTT.

This chain joins TRBV27 and TRBJ1-4, with 8 bases aligning to TRBD1. CDR1 and CDR2 from the germline V gene are MNHEY and SMNVEV (reference sequence). This CDR3 region has 14 residues. J lost 6 bases, V lost 8 bases, and 8 bases had no gene match. The CDR3 nucleotides read TGTGCCAGCCCCCGGGACAGGCGGGATGAAAAACTGTTTTTT. Amino acid sequence: CASPRDRRDEKLFF.

The V gene is TRBV19, the J gene TRBJ2-1; 7 positions agree with TRBD1. Germline lookup yields CDR1 LNHDA and CDR2 SQIVND (reference sequence). The ends lost 4 bases at V and 3 bases at J; junction bases unmatched: 21. This CDR3 has 20 residues. The CDR3 DNA reads as TGTGCCAGTAGTAAGGGGGCCTCAGGGGCCACACCCCCAAACTACAATGAGCAGTTCTTC. The encoded protein is CASSKGASGATPPNYNEQFF.

The chain recombines TRBV5-4 with TRBJ1-3; D is ambiguous. Trimming stripped 2 bases from V and 1 base from J, with 13 bases between. Per the germline V gene, CDR1 is SGHNT and CDR2 is YYREEE (reference sequence). This CDR3 has 16 residues. CDR3 sequence: CASSFGGVLSGNTIYF. CDR3 coding DNA: TGTGCCAGCAGCTTTGGCGGGGTGCTTTCTGGAAACACCATATATTTT.

This chain joins TRBV19 and TRBJ2-3, with 8 nucleotides matching TRBD2. The trim removed 3 bases at V and 4 bases at J, leaving 9 bases unmatched. The CDR3 sequence is 16 residues long. Germline lookup yields CDR1 LNHDA and CDR2 SQIVND (reference sequence). The CDR3 is CASSIAGGRPSDTQYF. The CDR3 nucleotides are TGTGCCAGTAGTATTGCAGGCGGGAGGCCCTCAGATACGCAGTATTTT.

This rearrangement joins TRBV15 to TRBJ2-1; TRBD2 agrees at 10 bases. Germline trimming cut 4 bases from V and 0 bases from J; bases unmatched to any gene: 15. Germline CDR1 reads LNHNV; CDR2 reads YYDKDF (reference sequence). The CDR3 consists of 20 residues. DNA for the CDR3: TGTGCCACCAGCATCGTCGATAGCGGGAGGCCTACGTCCTCCTACAATGAGCAGTTCTTC. Protein: CATSIVDSGRPTSSYNEQFF.

The V and J genes are TRBV7-6 and TRBJ2-1; tentative D call: TRBD1 (6 bases). The germline V gene has CDR1 SGHVS and CDR2 FNYEAQ. The CDR3 runs 20 residues. V was shortened by 2 bases and J by 5 bases, with 28 bases between the two germline ends. The CDR3 protein is CASSLRPGQNFHNRDNEQFF. The DNA of the CDR3 is TGTGCCAGCAGCTTACGTCCGGGACAAAATTTTCATAACCGCGACAATGAGCAGTTCTTC. Variable domain in full (rest from reference TRBV7-6 and TRBJ2-1): GAGVSQSPRYKVTKRGQDVALRCDPISGHVSLYWYRQALGQGPEFLTYFNYEAQQDKSGLPNDRFSAERPEGSISTLTIQRTEQRDSAMYRCASSLRPGQNFHNRDNEQFFGPGTRLTVL.

The chain's CDR3 is CASSPLPGLAGFNEQFF. The CDR3 bases are TGCGCCAGCAGCCCCTTACCGGGACTAGCGGGTTTCAATGAGCAGTTCTTC. The chain links TRBV5-1 to TRBJ2-1; 12 nucleotides line up with TRBD2. The trim removed 4 bases at V and 6 bases at J, leaving 11 bases unmatched. Germline V CDR1 and CDR2: SGHRS, YFSETQ. The CDR3 has 17 amino acids. The variable domain in full, with the rest retrieved from reference TRBV5-1 and TRBJ2-1, is KAGVTQTPRYLIKTRGQQVTLSCSPISGHRSVSWYQQTPGQGLQFLFEYFSETQRNKGNFPGRFSGRQFSNSRSEMNVSTLELGDSALYLCASSPLPGLAGFNEQFFGPGTRLTVL.

This chain uses TRBV29-1 with TRBJ2-7; no clear D gene. Germline V CDR1 and CDR2: SQVTM, ANQGSEA. CDR3 length: 13 residues. V gave up 5 bases and J gave up 0 bases, with 11 bases separating them. CDR3 in DNA: TGCAGCGTTACAACAATTTACTCCTACGAGCAGTACTTC. As protein: CSVTTIYSYEQYF.

In its sample, this clone ranks as medium-sized. This sequence joins TRBV5-1 and TRBJ2-1; D is undetermined. Trimming left V 1 base short and J 6 bases short, with 8 bases between. CDR1 and CDR2 (germline): SGHRS, YFSETQ. The CDR3 is 13 residues long. The chain's CDR3 is CASSLSGPNEQFF. CDR3 in DNA: TGCGCCAGCAGCTTGTCAGGTCCCAATGAGCAGTTCTTC.